This entry lists 8 T cell receptor beta chains sequenced from one sample in a study of blood T cell repertoires in COVID-19. Data came from immunoSEQ multiplex PCR; TCRdb stores just in-frame clones and leaves some out. Of about 340,000 clones listed, roughly 90% were seen once; the top ten hold 6% to 8%. Source material: peripheral blood. All receptors come from a woman in her 70s with COVID-19, enrolled during active disease.

This clone showed up just a few times. The sample contains more than one DNA sequence encoding this CDR3. This chain connects TRBV5-1 to TRBJ1-3, with D unclear. V dropped 2 bases and J dropped 0 bases, with 6 bases sitting between them. Germline loops: CDR1 SGHRS, CDR2 YFSETQ. This CDR3 region has 14 residues. CDR3 sequence: CASSLGGSGNTIYF. The DNA for the CDR3 is TGCGCCAGCAGCTTAGGCGGCTCTGGAAACACCATATATTTT.

This chain joins TRBV24-1 and TRBJ1-1, with D maybe TRBD1 (5 bases). V lost 6 bases and J lost 4, with 11 bases in between. Germline V lookup: CDR1 KGHDR, CDR2 SFDVKD. The CDR3 has 13 residues. CDR3 in DNA: TGTGCCACCAGTCGGAATCAGGGCACTGAAGCTTTCTTT. It is translated as CATSRNQGTEAFF.

About this clone itself: The same CDR3 can be traced to other DNA sequences in this sample. This chain joins TRBV19 and TRBJ2-5; TRBD2 might be the D (7 bases). V shed 1 base and J shed 1 base, with 10 bases lying between them. In germline, CDR1 is LNHDA, CDR2 SQIVND (reference sequence). CDR3 length equals 15 residues. CDR3 DNA sequence: TGTGCCAGTAGTATAGGCGGGGGCTCCCAAGAGACCCAGTACTTC. Its translation is CASSIGGGSQETQYF. The full variable domain, its missing parts supplied by reference TRBV19 and TRBJ2-5, is DGGITQSPKYLFRKEGQNVTLSCEQNLNHDAMYWYRQDPGQGLRLIYYSQIVNDFQKGDIAEGYSVSREKKESFPLTVTSAQKNPTAFYLCASSIGGGSQETQYFGPGTRLLVL.

The genes are TRBV27 and TRBJ1-1; 7 bases are shared with TRBD1. Germline V gene sequence: CDR1 MNHEY, CDR2 SMNVEV (reference sequence). V lost 3 bases to trimming and J lost 0 bases; unmatched junction nucleotides: 10. The CDR3 is made up of 17 amino acids. DNA of the CDR3: TGTGCCAGCAGTTTCCGTTATACCGGGACAGTGAACACTGAAGCTTTCTTT. This translates into CASSFRYTGTVNTEAFF.

This chain links TRBV6-1 with TRBJ2-6, with D possibly being TRBD2 (6 bases). V shed 4 bases and J shed 2 bases, with 15 bases lying between them. CDR1 and CDR2 from the germline V gene are MNHNS and SASEGT. There are 17 residues in the CDR3. CDR3: CASSAQPEGTGANVLTF. The CDR3 coding sequence is TGTGCCAGCAGTGCCCAGCCGGAGGGCACTGGGGCCAACGTCCTGACTTTC.

CDR3 sequence: CASSRQGPYNEQFF. For the CDR3, the DNA is TGTGCCAGCAGTCGACAGGGGCCTTACAATGAGCAGTTCTTC. The chain is built from TRBV27 and TRBJ2-1, with 8 positions matching TRBD1. CDR3 length: 14 residues. With V trimmed by 5 bases and J by 4 bases, 4 bases remained unmatched. The germline CDR1 and CDR2 sequences are MNHEY and SMNVEV (reference sequence).

The genes are TRBV21-1 and TRBJ1-1. TRBV21-1 is listed as a pseudogene. CDR3 length: 13 residues. The CDR3 reads CASSKDGGPEAFF. CDR3 DNA: TGTGCCAGCAGCAAAGACGGGGGTCCGGAAGCTTTCTTT.

The V and J genes are TRBV9 and TRBJ2-7; weak D call: TRBD2 (7 bases). Germline V gives CDR1 SGDLS, CDR2 YYNGEE. This CDR3 is 14 amino acids long. Trimming pared 2 bases from V and 2 bases from J, leaving 11 bases between. The CDR3 nucleotides are TGTGCCAGCAGCGTTGGGGGGGCAGCCTACGAGCAGTACTTC. This encodes CASSVGGAAYEQYF.